What follows are 16 T cell receptor beta chains derived from one specimen sequenced in a study of T cells in Graves' hyperthyroidism and ophthalmopathy. Amplification of TCR beta CDR3 regions was performed using RNA transcripts as template. First-round RT-PCR with HTBI primers amplified the TCR CDR3 region. TCRdb analysed the multiplex PCR reads with MiXCR anew, one entry per CDR3 protein. The sample lists about 350,000 distinct CDR3 sequences; approximately 20% were seen once. Material: blood. Receptors originate from a woman aged 18 to 35 with Graves' hyperthyroidism.

This chain connects TRBV27 to TRBJ2-7; a possible D gene is TRBD2 (6 bases). V lost 5 bases and J 3 bases, leaving 14 bases between the germline ends. This CDR3 spans 14 amino acids. Germline V lookup: CDR1 MNHEY, CDR2 SMNVEV (reference sequence). The CDR3 DNA reads as TGTGCCAGCAGTCCCGGGGACTCCATCTACGAGCAGTACTTC. It is translated as CASSPGDSIYEQYF.

In its sample, this clonotype was seen many times. The chain employs TRBV6-5 and TRBJ2-5, with D perhaps matching TRBD1 (5 bases). Germline V gene sequence: CDR1 MNHEY, CDR2 SVGAGI. Trimming cost V 4 bases and J 7 bases, with 13 bases left between them. There are 13 residues in the CDR3. CDR3 DNA sequence: TGTGCCAGCAGTTCACTCAGGGAAGGGACCCAGTACTTC. Its protein is CASSSLREGTQYF.

This clonotype was observed a handful of times. The gene calls are TRBV18 and TRBJ1-5; D is possibly TRBD1 (5 bases). CDR1 is KGHSH, CDR2 LQKENI, per germline. The CDR3 sequence is 15 residues long. Trimming removed 3 bases from V and 5 bases from J, with 14 bases in between. CDR3 sequence: CASSPTAKWDQPQHF. CDR3 bases: TGTGCCAGCTCACCGACAGCCAAGTGGGATCAGCCCCAGCATTTT.

This chain joins TRBV10-3 and TRBJ1-3; D uncertain. This CDR3 region has 15 residues. Germline assignment: CDR1 ENHRY and CDR2 SYGVKD. The germline V and J ends were trimmed by 4 bases and 1 base, with 11 bases remaining between them. In nucleotides, the CDR3 is TGTGCCATCAGTGCCCCAGGCTTGTCTGGAAACACCATATATTTT. Protein product: CAISAPGLSGNTIYF.

This clonotype has a count of ten or more. V usage is TRBV2 and J usage is TRBJ2-7; no clear D. Looked up from germline, CDR1 is SNHLY and CDR2 is FYNNEI. With 7 bases removed from V and 2 bases from J, the gap between germline ends came to 6 bases. The CDR3 loop spans 11 amino acids. CDR3 coding DNA: TGTGCCAGCACCTTCGCCTACGAGCAGTACTTC. It translates to CASTFAYEQYF.

This clonotype was seen at least ten times. The chain has TRBV7-9 and TRBJ2-7, with D unclear. The V end was cut by 5 bases, the J end by 3 bases, with 17 bases between. CDR1 and CDR2 from the germline V gene are SEHNR and FQNEAQ (reference sequence). CDR3 length: 15 residues. This CDR3 reads CASSPRESSNYEQYF. The CDR3 region has the DNA TGTGCCAGCAGCCCCCGCGAGAGTAGTAACTACGAGCAGTACTTC.

In its sample, this clonotype was seen many times. The V call is TRBV6-1, the J call TRBJ2-7; possible D gene TRBD1, 5 bases. Trimming left V 0 bases short and J 2 bases short, with 8 bases between. Germline CDR1 is MNHNS and CDR2 is SASEGT. This CDR3 is built from 14 residues. The CDR3: CASSEAAGTYEQYF. The CDR3 coding sequence is TGTGCCAGCAGTGAAGCGGCAGGGACCTACGAGCAGTACTTC.

This clonotype was seen many times. The chain is built from TRBV24-1 and TRBJ2-5; 10 bases are a match to TRBD2. CDR3 length equals 15 residues. The ends lost 5 bases at V and 0 bases at J; junction bases unmatched: 2. Germline lookup yields CDR1 KGHDR and CDR2 SFDVKD. In DNA, the CDR3 is TGTGCCACCAGTGCCGGGACTAGCGACCAAGAGACCCAGTACTTC. Its translation is CATSAGTSDQETQYF.

The chain employs TRBV18 and TRBJ2-5; D unclear. CDR3 length equals 13 residues. Trimming stripped 4 bases from V and 2 bases from J, with 8 bases between. Germline CDR1 KGHSH, CDR2 LQKENI. CDR3 nucleotide sequence: TGTGCCAGCTCACATTATAAGCAAGAGACCCAGTACTTC. It is translated as CASSHYKQETQYF.

This clonotype was observed many times. The chain combines TRBV24-1 with TRBJ1-5, with a weak D call TRBD1 (5 bases). Trimming took off 10 bases at V and 6 bases at J, with 15 bases between the two ends. The CDR3 has 13 residues. Germline V gene sequence: CDR1 KGHDR, CDR2 SFDVKD. CDR3: CATSGPMSQPQHF. Written as DNA, the CDR3 is TGTGCCACTTCGGGACCGATGTCTCAGCCCCAGCATTTT.

This clonotype was picked up a small number of times. This CDR3 is CASLRDETYEQYF. The CDR3 nucleotides are TGTGCCAGCCTCCGGGACGAGACCTACGAGCAGTACTTC. This chain uses TRBV6-1 with TRBJ2-7; D tentatively reads TRBD1 or TRBD2 (5 bases each). Per the germline V gene, CDR1 is MNHNS and CDR2 is SASEGT. With 8 bases removed from V and 2 bases from J, the gap between germline ends came to 13 bases. This CDR3 has 13 amino acids.

This clonotype came up many times. The V gene is TRBV6-5, the J gene TRBJ1-2; D not certain. From germline, CDR1 is MNHEY and CDR2 SVGAGI. Trimming left V 5 bases short and J 7 bases short, with 14 bases between. The CDR3 contains 13 residues. The CDR3 reads CASSPSLNRGYTF. CDR3 nucleotide sequence: TGTGCCAGCAGTCCGAGCCTTAATCGTGGCTACACCTTC.

This clonotype was seen repeatedly, ten times or more. The chain uses TRBV12-3 or TRBV12-4 and TRBJ1-5, with D uncertain. The CDR3 totals 13 residues. Trimming pared 6 bases from V and 5 bases from J, leaving 11 bases between. The CDR3 protein is CASRGLPDQPQHF. CDR3 sequence (DNA): TGTGCCAGCAGAGGGTTACCAGATCAGCCCCAGCATTTT.

This clonotype was observed many times. This rearrangement joins TRBV29-1 to TRBJ1-2, with D uncertain. The germline V gene has CDR1 SQVTM and CDR2 ANQGSEA. Trimming took off 5 bases at V and 4 bases at J, with 14 bases between the two ends. The CDR3 runs to 13 residues. The CDR3: CSVKGRSSYGYTF. CDR3 DNA: TGCAGCGTTAAGGGCCGGAGTTCCTATGGCTACACCTTC.

In this sample, this clonotype turned up many times. V is TRBV30 and J is TRBJ1-1; 9 nucleotides agree with TRBD1. Trimming removed 5 bases from V and 8 bases from J; junction bases left unmatched: 9. Germline CDR1 GTSNPN, CDR2 SVGIG (reference sequence). CDR3 length equals 13 residues. CDR3 bases: TGTGCCTGGGCCGGGACAGGGTTTACAGAAGCTTTCTTT. Translation gives CAWAGTGFTEAFF. The complete variable domain, with remaining parts taken from reference TRBV30 and TRBJ1-1, reads SQTIHQWPATLVQPVGSPLSLECTVEGTSNPNLYWYRQAAGRGLQLLFYSVGIGQISSEVPQNLSASRPQDRQFILSSKKLLLSDSGFYLCAWAGTGFTEAFFGQGTRLTVV.

This clonotype was found many times. CDR3 protein: CASSLGQRNTIYF. CDR3 bases: TGTGCCAGCAGTTTAGGACAGCGAAACACCATATATTTT. The V gene is TRBV28, the J gene TRBJ1-3; D perhaps matches TRBD1 (6 bases). Germline-derived CDR1 and CDR2 are MDHEN and SYDVKM. CDR3 length equals 13 residues. V was shortened by 2 bases and J by 5 bases, with 7 bases between the two germline ends.